The source of this T cell receptor (beta chain) is a study of PD-L1 blockade in urothelial cancer. Study information: Blood analyses occurred 3 weeks (second dose) and 6 weeks post treatment start. Blood-derived samples held a median around 140,000 T cells.

V dropped 2 bases and J dropped 2 bases, with 7 bases sitting between them. The CDR3 is 13 amino acids. Germline CDR1 reads SGHNT; CDR2 reads YYREEE (reference sequence). Method: immunoSEQ multiplex PCR; TCRdb's copy keeps in-frame clones and lacks some. The sample lists approximately 30,000 clones, about nine tenths occurring once. The time point was: peripheral blood 6 weeks after treatment start. Patients suffered from locally advanced or metastatic urothelial carcinoma. All patients handed over anywhere from 1 to 8 samples, pretreatment and on-treatment. The sequence came from an elderly man with urothelial cancer. The specimen comprised PBMCs, sampled around atezolizumab (anti-PD-L1) treatment. V is TRBV5-4 and J is TRBJ2-5; D not certain. In nucleotides, the CDR3 is TGTGCCAGCAGCTTTGGGCAACAAGAGACCCAGTACTTC. Protein sequence: CASSFGQQETQYF.